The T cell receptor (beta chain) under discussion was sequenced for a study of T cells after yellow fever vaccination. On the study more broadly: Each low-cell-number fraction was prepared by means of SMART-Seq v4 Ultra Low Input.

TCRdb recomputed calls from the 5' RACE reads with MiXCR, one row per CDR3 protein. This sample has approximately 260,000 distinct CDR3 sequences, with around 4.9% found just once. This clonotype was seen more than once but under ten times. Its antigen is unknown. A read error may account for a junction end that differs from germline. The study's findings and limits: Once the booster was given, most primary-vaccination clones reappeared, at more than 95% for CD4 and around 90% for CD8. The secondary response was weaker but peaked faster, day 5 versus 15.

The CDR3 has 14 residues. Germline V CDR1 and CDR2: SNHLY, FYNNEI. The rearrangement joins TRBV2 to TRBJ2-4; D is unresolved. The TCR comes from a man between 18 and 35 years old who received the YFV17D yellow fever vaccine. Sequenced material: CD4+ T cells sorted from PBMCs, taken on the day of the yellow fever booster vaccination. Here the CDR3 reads CASREDGAKNIQYF. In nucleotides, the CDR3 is TGTGCCAGCAGGGAAGACGGAGCCAAAAACATTCAGTACTTC.